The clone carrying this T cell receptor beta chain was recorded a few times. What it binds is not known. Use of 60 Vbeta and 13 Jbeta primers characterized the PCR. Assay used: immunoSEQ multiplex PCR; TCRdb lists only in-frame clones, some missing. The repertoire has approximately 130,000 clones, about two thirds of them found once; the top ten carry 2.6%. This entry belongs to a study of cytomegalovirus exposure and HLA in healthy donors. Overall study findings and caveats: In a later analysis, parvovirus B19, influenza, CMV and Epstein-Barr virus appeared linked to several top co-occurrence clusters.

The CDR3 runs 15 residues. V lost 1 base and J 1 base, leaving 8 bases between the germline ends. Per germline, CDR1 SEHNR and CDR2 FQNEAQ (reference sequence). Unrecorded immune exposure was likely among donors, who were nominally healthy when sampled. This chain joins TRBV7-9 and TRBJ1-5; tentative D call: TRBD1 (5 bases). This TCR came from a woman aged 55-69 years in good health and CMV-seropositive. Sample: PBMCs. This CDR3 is CASSLDQGSNQPQHF. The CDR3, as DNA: TGTGCCAGCAGCTTAGACCAGGGAAGCAATCAGCCCCAGCATTTT.